This T cell receptor (beta chain) was retrieved from a study of blood T cell repertoires in COVID-19. On the study more broadly: PBMCs, B-cell-depleted T cells, or T cells provided the cDNA or gDNA that made up the material.

The CDR3 length is 15 residues. The V gene end was trimmed by 5 bases and the J gene end by 0 bases; junction bases not matched to a gene: 3. Looked up from germline, CDR1 is KGHSH and CDR2 is LQKENI. Authors' data handling: Researchers report that nucleated cell counts were estimated from reference gene primer amplification. Produced via immunoSEQ multiplex PCR; TCRdb's table is partial and in-frame only. D and trimming come from the DNA, and the V and J calls and clone size come from that table. Counted here are under 250,000 clones, approximately 78% occurring once; the ten biggest clones make up 10% to 15%. This clone was seen a single time.

The V and J genes are TRBV18 and TRBJ1-4; 7 bases align to TRBD1. Input material: peripheral blood. The receptor was isolated from a woman aged 35 to 49 with acute or convalescent COVID-19. CDR3 in amino acids: CASSSGQATNEKLFF. The CDR3 bases are TGTGCCAGCTCATCAGGACAGGCAACTAATGAAAAACTGTTTTTT.